One and the same sample provided the 9 T cell receptor beta chains below, sequenced in a study of cytomegalovirus exposure and HLA in healthy donors. Use of 60 Vbeta and 13 Jbeta primers characterized the PCR. The protocol was immunoSEQ multiplex PCR, while the TCRdb copy is restricted to in-frame clones and leaves out a portion. The sample has some 93,000 clones; approximately 83% are singletons. Sequenced material: PBMCs. These receptors came from a man aged 50 or older in good health and CMV-seronegative.

The rearrangement links TRBV28 to TRBJ1-1, with unresolved D. CDR3 length: 16 residues. The germline CDR1 and CDR2 sequences are MDHEN and SYDVKM. V was trimmed by 4 bases and J by 4 bases, leaving 19 bases between them. The CDR3 sequence: CASSSISRVRGTEAFF. CDR3 DNA sequence: TGTGCCAGCAGTTCGATTTCTAGGGTTCGGGGCACTGAAGCTTTCTTT.

This chain uses TRBV21-1 with TRBJ2-5; the table's D call TRBD1 went unverified against the DNA. TRBV21-1 is a documented pseudogene. This CDR3 spans 17 amino acids. Here the CDR3 DNA reads TGTGCCAGCAGCAAAGAGAAGCAACAGGGGATCGAAGAGACCCAGTACTTC. Translated, it gives CASSKEKQQGIEETQYF.

The chain combines TRBV4-1 with TRBJ2-1, with 11 bases lining up with TRBD1. Germline trimming cut 2 bases from V and 3 bases from J; bases unmatched to any gene: 3. CDR1 is MGHRA and CDR2 is YSYEKL in the germline V gene. The length of the CDR3 is 16 residues. The CDR3 protein is CASSQTGTGGYNEQFF. The CDR3 coding sequence is TGCGCCAGCAGCCAAACCGGGACAGGGGGCTACAATGAGCAGTTCTTC.

The chain uses TRBV7-3 and TRBJ2-5; 9 positions agree with TRBD1. V lost 5 bases and J lost 5; bases outside the gene matches: 9. The CDR3 is made up of 15 amino acids. Germline V gene lookup returns CDR1 SGHTA and CDR2 FQGTGA. CDR3 nucleotide sequence: TGTGCCAGCAGCCTAGCCGGGACAGGGAGGGAGACCCAGTACTTC. This sequence encodes CASSLAGTGRETQYF.

The chain uses TRBV2 and TRBJ2-7, with D maybe TRBD1 (6 bases). The germline V gene encodes CDR1 SNHLY and CDR2 FYNNEI. The V end was cut by 2 bases, the J end by 2 bases, with 22 bases between. The CDR3 extends over 18 amino acids. In nucleotides, the CDR3 is TGTGCCAGCAGTGAAAGGTCGGAACAGGGTTGGGACACCTACGAGCAGTACTTC. It encodes CASSERSEQGWDTYEQYF.

The CDR3 region has the DNA TGTGCCAGCAGCCGAAGGTATGGTTCCAGCGGGAGGGCCTCCCACGAGCAGTACTTC. Protein sequence: CASSRRYGSSGRASHEQYF. The chain is built from TRBV21-1 and TRBJ2-5; TRBD2 is taken as the D call from the table, unchecked against the DNA. The J call may be incorrect, as the DNA end agrees better with TRBJ2-7. TRBV21-1 is described as a pseudogene. This CDR3 is 19 amino acids long.

Remarks on this clone: A junction end diverges from the germline sequence, so it may reflect a read error. V gene TRBV7-9 combines with J gene TRBJ2-7; D is perhaps TRBD1 (5 bases). In germline, CDR1 is SEHNR, CDR2 FQNEAQ (reference sequence). This CDR3 is built from 15 residues. As DNA, the CDR3 is TGTTCCAGCAGCCCCCTCAGGGATCGGTCCTACGAGCAGTACTTC. Protein: CSSSPLRDRSYEQYF.

This clone has just one count. The V gene is TRBV5-1, the J gene TRBJ2-1, with 15 bases matching TRBD2. CDR3 length: 15 amino acids. Germline assignment: CDR1 SGHRS and CDR2 YFSETQ. The ends lost 4 bases at V and 7 bases at J; junction bases unmatched: 3. CDR3 amino acids: CASSGLAGGPNEQFF. The CDR3 bases are TGCGCCAGCAGCGGACTAGCGGGAGGGCCTAATGAGCAGTTCTTC. Drawing the rest from reference TRBV5-1 and TRBJ2-1, the complete variable domain is KAGVTQTPRYLIKTRGQQVTLSCSPISGHRSVSWYQQTPGQGLQFLFEYFSETQRNKGNFPGRFSGRQFSNSRSEMNVSTLELGDSALYLCASSGLAGGPNEQFFGPGTRLTVL.

This clone appeared a single time. The gene calls are TRBV30 and TRBJ1-6, with 7 bases fitting TRBD1. CDR3 length equals 15 residues. Germline-derived CDR1 and CDR2 are GTSNPN and SVGIG (reference sequence). Unmatched junction bases numbered 6, after V lost 0 bases and J lost 7 bases. The CDR3 nucleotides are TGTGCCTGGAGTGTAATGGCAGGGGGGAATTCACCCCTCCACTTT. It specifies CAWSVMAGGNSPLHF.